This T cell receptor beta chain derives from a study of blood T cell repertoires in COVID-19. Study at large: There were acute and convalescent COVID-19 samples, and they came from the United States, Italy and Spain. Nucleic acid was either cDNA or gDNA, and it came from T cells, B-cell-depleted T cells, or PBMCs.

In the authors' methods: Reference gene primer amplification gave estimated nucleated cell counts. Sequencing was performed with immunoSEQ multiplex PCR; in TCRdb, only in-frame clones are kept and a portion is missing. V, J and clone size are those of that table, while D and trimming were read from the DNA. The sample includes around 70,000 clones, around 86% seen only once; the top ten take roughly 8.7%. V lost 4 bases to trimming and J lost 5 bases; unmatched junction nucleotides: 8. The CDR3 runs 15 residues. Germline V CDR1 and CDR2: MNHEY, SVGEGT. Sequencing was performed on peripheral blood. V and J are TRBV6-2 or TRBV6-3 and TRBJ1-2; TRBD1 matches at 9 bases. This receptor was identified in a man aged 30-40 years with acute or convalescent COVID-19. The CDR3 nucleotides read TGTGCCAGCAGTTCCACAGGGGGCGCCAGGTATGGCTACACCTTC. Amino acid sequence: CASSSTGGARYGYTF.